A single sample is the source of the 5 T cell receptor beta chains below, sequenced in a study of T cell repertoires in cytomegalovirus infection. TCRdb independently ran MiXCR on the reads; one entry per CDR3 protein. Among 150,000 to 200,000 distinct CDR3 sequences listed, around 15% were seen once. The specimen was PBMCs. The receptors were sampled from a human donor in good health (CMV status not recorded). Some clones in this sample may be carry-over from other donors' samples.

This clonotype was seen a few times. The rearrangement joins TRBV5-6 to TRBJ2-7; TRBD1 or TRBD2 may be the D gene (7 bases each). This CDR3 spans 15 amino acids. Trimming stripped 3 bases from V and 3 bases from J, with 16 bases between. From germline, CDR1 is SGHDT and CDR2 YYEEEE. CDR3 sequence (DNA): TGTGCCAGCAGCTGGGCTCAGGGGGGGTACTACGAGCAGTACTTC. Protein: CASSWAQGGYYEQYF.

The J gene is TRBJ1-1, the V gene TRBV19, with D unresolved. The CDR3 spans 14 residues. The germline V and J ends were trimmed by 7 bases and 4 bases, with 16 bases remaining between them. Germline loops: CDR1 LNHDA, CDR2 SQIVND (reference sequence). The chain's CDR3 is CASKLQRPVTEAFF. CDR3 nucleotide sequence: TGTGCCAGTAAGCTACAGAGGCCAGTCACTGAAGCTTTCTTT.

This clonotype has ten or more counts. The genes are TRBV14 and TRBJ2-6; D unclear. CDR3 length: 17 residues. Trimming cost V 1 base and J 2 bases, with 12 bases left between them. Germline CDR1 is SGHDN and CDR2 is FVKESK. CDR3 nucleotides: TGTGCCAGCAGCCAAGTAATAGGGCTGGCTGGGGCCAACGTCCTGACTTTC. It specifies CASSQVIGLAGANVLTF. Together with reference TRBV14 and TRBJ2-6, the CDR3 gives the full variable domain: EAGVTQFPSHSVIEKGQTVTLRCDPISGHDNLYWYRRVMGKEIKFLLHFVKESKQDESGMPNNRFLAERTGGTYSTLKVQPAELEDSGVYFCASSQVIGLAGANVLTFGAGSRLTVL.

This chain connects TRBV5-1 to TRBJ2-5; D remains unclear. Trimming cost V 0 bases and J 2 bases, with 11 bases left between them. This CDR3 is built from 15 residues. Germline V gene data show CDR1 as SGHRS and CDR2 as YFSETQ. The CDR3 protein is CASSLVGSPQETQYF. The CDR3 coding sequence is TGCGCCAGCAGCTTGGTTGGGTCCCCGCAAGAGACCCAGTACTTC.

The table lists this clonotype with a few counts. This chain links TRBV7-9 with TRBJ2-1; 9 nucleotides align to TRBD2. With V trimmed by 4 bases and J by 3 bases, 7 bases remained unmatched. Per the germline V gene, CDR1 is SEHNR and CDR2 is FQNEAQ (reference sequence). The CDR3 has 16 amino acids. CDR3 protein: CASSSTGTSSYNEQFF. CDR3 nucleotide sequence: TGTGCCAGCAGCTCCACCGGGACTAGCAGCTACAATGAGCAGTTCTTC.